This T cell receptor beta chain was obtained from a study of T-cell memory formation after mild COVID-19. To note about this clonotype: As yet, its antigen is unknown.

TCRdb re-called the 5' RACE reads with MiXCR, one entry per CDR3 protein. The table shows some 86,000 distinct CDR3 sequences, with about 23% occurring only once. Study-wide results and caveats: Cross-reactive memory apparently joined, as some responding clones appeared in pre-infection memory. The study found balanced CD4/CD8 in clones contracting day 15 to 85 and a CD4+ lean in later expanders.

The receptor comes from a man aged 18 to 29 who had mild COVID-19 (a few samples of this study predate the infection). Cell type and time point are not known. The sequenced sample was PBMCs or a T cell subset sorted from them (not recorded which).

The CDR3, as DNA: TGCAGTGCTACCCCAGGCTCCTACGAGCAGTACTTC. This encodes CSATPGSYEQYF. This rearrangement joins TRBV20-1 to TRBJ2-7; D remains unclear. V was clipped by 4 bases and J by 0 bases, with 7 bases between them. This CDR3 is 12 amino acids long. Germline-derived CDR1 and CDR2 are DFQATT and SNEGSKA (reference sequence).